These T cell receptor beta chains were read from a single sample in a study of CD8+ T cells in alopecia areata. The protocol was immunoSEQ multiplex PCR, while the TCRdb copy is restricted to in-frame clones and leaves out a portion. The sample lists nearly 110,000 clones, 84% occurring once. The specimen was CD8+ T cells sorted from blood, collected at week 24, from a patient treated with tofacitinib. The origin of the receptors is a human donor with alopecia areata. The conserved cysteine and the conserved F or W are not part of the CDR3 here. A row's size may be missing; if present it is once, few, many or a size class.

V gene,J gene,clone size,CDR3 length,CDR3 protein
TRBV7-9,TRBJ2-7,-,12,ASSPRGLSYEQY
TRBV11-2,TRBJ2-3,-,9,ASSFTDTQY
TRBV7-2,TRBJ1-4,few,13,ASSPTGTTGEKLF
TRBV2,TRBJ2-5,-,13,ASSGSGPIQETQY
TRBV19,TRBJ2-2,-,13,ATAGGPSNTGELF
TRBV4-1,TRBJ2-2,few,14,ASKPRGNPNTGELF
TRBV12-5,TRBJ2-2,-,14,ASGPRGFANTGELF
TRBV4-1,TRBJ2-1,once,12,ASSPIEGPGEQF
TRBV7-6,TRBJ2-7,few,11,ASSPTGIYEQY
TRBV2,TRBJ2-3,-,13,ASSRRGAGTDTQY
TRBV7-2,TRBJ1-1,-,9,ASRRGVEAF
TRBV18,TRBJ2-3,-,14,ASSPGRGRRTDTQY
TRBV5-6,TRBJ2-1,-,10,ASSLGLSEQF
TRBV2,TRBJ2-3,-,12,ASSEFPGTDTQY
TRBV19,TRBJ2-1,-,11,ASRLGSYNEQF
TRBV4-2,TRBJ2-3,-,16,ASSQVGLAGGQADTQY
TRBV11-2,TRBJ2-7,-,16,ASSSRASGGALSYEQY
TRBV7-7,TRBJ2-2,-,13,ASSPDRGNTGELF
TRBV19,TRBJ2-3,few,13,ASSIAGLAPGEQY
TRBV4-2,TRBJ2-6,-,12,ASNTGVGANVLT
TRBV12-5,TRBJ2-3,-,12,ASGESARTDTQY
TRBV4-2,TRBJ2-7,-,13,ASSQEIGTGYEQY
TRBV4-3,TRBJ2-1,-,13,ASSQDDTAYNEQF
TRBV9,TRBJ2-3,-,14,ASSVEGLAGADTQY
TRBV2,TRBJ2-7,-,12,ASSERTVRMKQY
TRBV30,TRBJ2-2,-,11,AWSYEGAGELF
TRBV11-3,TRBJ2-1,-,10,ASSFTSVEQF
TRBV7-6,TRBJ2-1,-,12,ASSLSGTSNEQF
TRBV19,TRBJ2-1,-,13,ASSIVSGGAGEQF
TRBV7-9,TRBJ1-1,-,9,ASIMGTEAF
TRBV4-3,TRBJ1-4,-,12,ASGRGKKTEKLF
TRBV6-5,TRBJ1-5,-,13,ASSYGGAGDQPQH
TRBV10-3,TRBJ2-7,-,13,AISESGGRSYEQY
TRBV29-1,-,-,9,SVGGSYEQY
TRBV7-8,TRBJ1-5,-,13,ASSLATGGGQPQH
TRBV27,TRBJ2-5,few,13,ASSSSGGLGETQY
TRBV7-2,TRBJ2-7,-,11,ASSLSWSDEQY
TRBV7-9,TRBJ2-5,-,14,ASSPRTGQYQETQY
TRBV5-8,TRBJ1-2,-,12,ASSFVAGLFGYT
TRBV29-1,TRBJ2-7,few,11,SVPALTGYEQY
TRBV5-1,TRBJ1-3,-,12,ASSLGAAGNTIY
TRBV6-5,TRBJ2-7,-,12,ASSYNAGGYEQY
TRBV7-9,TRBJ1-1,-,12,ASSLGFGNTEAF
TRBV6-5,TRBJ2-2,once,13,ASSYSGAGSGELF
TRBV6-1,TRBJ2-6,-,12,ASSVEAGANVLT
TRBV14,TRBJ2-1,once,9,ASSHGTEQF
TRBV30,TRBJ2-7,-,11,AWSAGEPYEQY
TRBV27,TRBJ1-6,-,10,ASSLKNSPLH